Listed here are 6 T cell receptor beta chains from one sample, sequenced in a study of blood T cell repertoires in COVID-19. The assay was immunoSEQ multiplex PCR, and TCRdb's table has in-frame clones only and misses some. The sample includes around 200,000 clones, around 84% of them seen just once. The material sequenced was peripheral blood. Receptor source: a middle-aged man with active or convalescent COVID-19.

The rearrangement uses TRBV4-1 and TRBJ2-5; D may be TRBD1 (6 bases). Germline-derived CDR1 and CDR2 are MGHRA and YSYEKL. The CDR3 is made up of 15 amino acids. Trimming pared 2 bases from V and 4 bases from J, leaving 14 bases between. The chain's CDR3 is CASSQPDRNLETQYF. The CDR3 DNA is TGCGCCAGCAGCCAACCAGACAGGAATTTAGAGACCCAGTACTTC.

The chain combines TRBV6-6 with TRBJ2-7, with 11 bases aligning to TRBD1. Germline-derived CDR1 and CDR2 are MNHNY and SVGAGI (reference sequence). The CDR3 spans 16 residues. After removal of 0 bases from V and 3 bases from J, the junction contained 4 bases not matched to a gene. CDR3 sequence: CASSYSMGTGGYEQYF. CDR3 DNA sequence: TGTGCCAGCAGTTACTCGATGGGGACAGGGGGCTACGAGCAGTACTTC.

This clone was found once. This chain joins TRBV5-8 and TRBJ1-2, with D possibly matching TRBD1 (6 bases). CDR3 size: 16 residues. V was clipped by 6 bases and J by 2 bases, with 20 bases between them. Looked up from germline, CDR1 is SGHTS and CDR2 is YDEGEE. CDR3 sequence: CASTIPGGASNYGYTF. For the CDR3, the DNA is TGTGCCAGCACCATACCGGGGGGCGCATCCAACTATGGCTACACCTTC.

The chain has TRBV5-5 and TRBJ1-2; TRBD1 agrees at 9 bases. There are 14 residues in the CDR3. The ends lost 3 bases at V and 8 bases at J; junction bases unmatched: 8. CDR1 is SGHKS and CDR2 is YYEKEE in the germline V gene (reference sequence). As DNA, the CDR3 is TGTGCCAGCAGCTGGGGGTGGGACAGGGAAGGCTACACCTTC. It codes for CASSWGWDREGYTF. Using reference TRBV5-5 and TRBJ1-2 for the parts outside the CDR3, the full variable domain is DAGVTQSPTHLIKTRGQQVTLRCSPISGHKSVSWYQQVLGQGPQFIFQYYEKEERGRGNFPDRFSARQFPNYSSELNVNALLLGDSALYLCASSWGWDREGYTFGSGTRLTVV.

V gene TRBV21-1 combines with J gene TRBJ1-5; whether TRBD1, the table's D call, matches the DNA was not checked. TRBV21-1 is reported as a pseudogene. The CDR3 covers 16 residues. CDR3 sequence (DNA): TGTGCCAGCAGCCCAAAGGTCAGGGGTAGCAATCAGCCCCAGCATTTT. Translating it yields CASSPKVRGSNQPQHF.

The CDR3 nucleotides read TGTGCCAGCAGTTTAGAAGCGGGGGAGCAGTACTTC. It translates to CASSLEAGEQYF. The chain uses TRBV12-3 or TRBV12-4 and TRBJ2-7; 7 positions match TRBD2. There are 12 residues in the CDR3. Unmatched junction bases numbered 1, after V lost 1 base and J lost 7 bases.